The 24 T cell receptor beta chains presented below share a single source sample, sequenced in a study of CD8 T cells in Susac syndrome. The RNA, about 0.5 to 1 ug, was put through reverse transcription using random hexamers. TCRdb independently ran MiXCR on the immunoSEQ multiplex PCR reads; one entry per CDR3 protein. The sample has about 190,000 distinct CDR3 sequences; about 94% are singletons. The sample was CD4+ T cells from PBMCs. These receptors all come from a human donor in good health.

The CDR3 sequence is CSAVPDAEAFF. In nucleotides, the CDR3 is TGCAGCGCCGTCCCCGACGCTGAAGCTTTCTTT. V is TRBV29-1 and J is TRBJ1-1, with D unclear. This CDR3 is 11 amino acids long. The germline gives CDR1 SQVTM, CDR2 ANQGSEA. Trimming pared 7 bases from V and 6 bases from J, leaving 12 bases between.

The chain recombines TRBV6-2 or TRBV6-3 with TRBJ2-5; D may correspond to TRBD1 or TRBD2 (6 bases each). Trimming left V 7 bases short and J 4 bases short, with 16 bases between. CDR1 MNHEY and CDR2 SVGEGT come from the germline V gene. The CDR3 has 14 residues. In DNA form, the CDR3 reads TGTGCCAGCATTGCAGACGGGGGCCGAGAGACCCAGTACTTC. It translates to CASIADGGRETQYF.

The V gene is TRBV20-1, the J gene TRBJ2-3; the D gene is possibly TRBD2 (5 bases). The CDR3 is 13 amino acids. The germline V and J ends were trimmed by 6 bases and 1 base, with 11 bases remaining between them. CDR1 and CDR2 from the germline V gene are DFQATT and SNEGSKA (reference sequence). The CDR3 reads CSALAMGTDTQYF. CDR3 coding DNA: TGCAGTGCCTTAGCGATGGGCACAGATACGCAGTATTTT.

CDR3 amino acids: CAWSARRMAGANVLTF. In DNA, the CDR3 is TGTGCCTGGAGTGCCCGGAGAATGGCTGGGGCCAACGTCCTGACTTTC. This chain joins TRBV30 and TRBJ2-6, with D hard to call. Germline V gene data show CDR1 as GTSNPN and CDR2 as SVGIG (reference sequence). Trimming pared 1 base from V and 2 bases from J, leaving 12 bases between. CDR3 length: 16 amino acids.

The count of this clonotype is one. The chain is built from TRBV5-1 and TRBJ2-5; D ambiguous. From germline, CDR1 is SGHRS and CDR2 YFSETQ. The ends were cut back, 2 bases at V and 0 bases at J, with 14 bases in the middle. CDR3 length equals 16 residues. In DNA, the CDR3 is TGCGCCAGCAGCTTCGGGTCCAGGCTTAACCAAGAGACCCAGTACTTC. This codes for CASSFGSRLNQETQYF. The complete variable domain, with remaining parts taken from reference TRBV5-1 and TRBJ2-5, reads KAGVTQTPRYLIKTRGQQVTLSCSPISGHRSVSWYQQTPGQGLQFLFEYFSETQRNKGNFPGRFSGRQFSNSRSEMNVSTLELGDSALYLCASSFGSRLNQETQYFGPGTRLLVL.

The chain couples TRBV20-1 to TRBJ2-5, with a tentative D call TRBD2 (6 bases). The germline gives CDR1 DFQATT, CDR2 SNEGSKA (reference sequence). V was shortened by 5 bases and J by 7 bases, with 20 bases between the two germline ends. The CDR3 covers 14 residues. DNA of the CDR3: TGCAGTGCTTGGGGACTGGATAGGGCGGGGACCCAGTACTTC. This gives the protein CSAWGLDRAGTQYF.

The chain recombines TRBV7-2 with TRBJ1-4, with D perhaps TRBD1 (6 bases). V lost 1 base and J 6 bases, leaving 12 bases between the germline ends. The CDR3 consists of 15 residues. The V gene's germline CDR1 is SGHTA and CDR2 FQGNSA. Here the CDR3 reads CASSLVWDKDEKLFF. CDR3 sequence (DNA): TGTGCCAGCAGCTTAGTGTGGGACAAGGATGAAAAACTGTTTTTT.

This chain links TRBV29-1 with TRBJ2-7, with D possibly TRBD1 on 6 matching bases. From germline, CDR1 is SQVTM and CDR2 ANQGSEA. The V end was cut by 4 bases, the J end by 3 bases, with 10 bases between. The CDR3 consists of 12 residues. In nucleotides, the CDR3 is TGCAGCGTTGCTACAGGGAGCTACGAGCAGTACTTC. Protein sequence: CSVATGSYEQYF.

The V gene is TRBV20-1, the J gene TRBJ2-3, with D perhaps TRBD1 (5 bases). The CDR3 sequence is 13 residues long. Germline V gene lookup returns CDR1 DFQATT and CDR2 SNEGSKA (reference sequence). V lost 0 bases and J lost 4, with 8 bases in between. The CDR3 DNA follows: TGCAGTGCTAGAGATCAGGGCGCAGATACGCAGTATTTT. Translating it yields CSARDQGADTQYF.

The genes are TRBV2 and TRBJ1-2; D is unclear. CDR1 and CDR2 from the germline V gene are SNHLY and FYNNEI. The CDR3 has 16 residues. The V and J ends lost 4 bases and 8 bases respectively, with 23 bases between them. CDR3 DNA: TGTGCCAGCAGTGGACCCCTTGGTGCGGGAGCGGAGGGCTACACCTTC. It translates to CASSGPLGAGAEGYTF.

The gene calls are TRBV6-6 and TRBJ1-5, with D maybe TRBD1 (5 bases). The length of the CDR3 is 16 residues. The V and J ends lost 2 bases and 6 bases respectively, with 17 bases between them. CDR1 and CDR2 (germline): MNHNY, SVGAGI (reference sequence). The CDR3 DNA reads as TGTGCCAGCAGTTACGACCCCGGGGCCGTAGGTCAGCCCCAGCATTTT. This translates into CASSYDPGAVGQPQHF.

DNA of the CDR3: TGTGCCATCAATTTCCGGGACAGGGAGGGAAACTATGGCTACACCTTC. This encodes CAINFRDREGNYGYTF. The genes are TRBV10-3 and TRBJ1-2, with 9 bases lining up with TRBD1. The CDR3 runs 16 residues. Germline CDR1 ENHRY, CDR2 SYGVKD. Trimming removed 7 bases from V and 2 bases from J; junction bases left unmatched: 11.

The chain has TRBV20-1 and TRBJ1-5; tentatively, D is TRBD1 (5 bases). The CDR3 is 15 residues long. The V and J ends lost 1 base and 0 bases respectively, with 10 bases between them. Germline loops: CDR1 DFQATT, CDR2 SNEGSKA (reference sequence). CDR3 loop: CSARALGDSNQPQHF. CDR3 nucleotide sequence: TGCAGTGCTAGAGCCCTGGGGGATAGCAATCAGCCCCAGCATTTT.

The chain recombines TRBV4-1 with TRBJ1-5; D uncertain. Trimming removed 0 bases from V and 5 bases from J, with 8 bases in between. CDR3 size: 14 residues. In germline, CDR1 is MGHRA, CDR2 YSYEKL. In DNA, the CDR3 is TGCGCCAGCAGCCAAGAAGGTGGCTATCAGCCCCAGCATTTT. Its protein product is CASSQEGGYQPQHF.

The chain's CDR3 is CASSSRPEGTQYF. The CDR3 bases are TGTGCCAGCAGTTCTCGGCCGGAAGGGACCCAGTACTTC. The rearrangement uses TRBV6-2 or TRBV6-3 and TRBJ2-5, with no clear D. V was clipped by 4 bases and J by 7 bases, with 13 bases between them. Germline V gives CDR1 MNHEY, CDR2 SVGEGT. The CDR3 has 13 amino acids.

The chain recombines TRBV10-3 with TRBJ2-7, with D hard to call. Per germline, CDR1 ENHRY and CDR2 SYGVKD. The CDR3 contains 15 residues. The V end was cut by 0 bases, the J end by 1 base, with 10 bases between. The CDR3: CAISESNARSYEQYF. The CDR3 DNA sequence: TGTGCCATCAGTGAGTCGAATGCCAGGTCCTACGAGCAGTACTTC.

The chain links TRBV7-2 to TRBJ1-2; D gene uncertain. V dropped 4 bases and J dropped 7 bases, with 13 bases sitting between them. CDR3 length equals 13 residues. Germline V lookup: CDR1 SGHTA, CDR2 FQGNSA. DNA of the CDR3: TGTGCCAGCAGCTGGAACTCAAGAACTGGCTACACCTTC. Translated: CASSWNSRTGYTF.

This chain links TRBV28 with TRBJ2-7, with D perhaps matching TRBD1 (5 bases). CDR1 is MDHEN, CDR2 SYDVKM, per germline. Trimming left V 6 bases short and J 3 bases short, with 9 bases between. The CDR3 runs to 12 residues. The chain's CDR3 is CASRPDSYEQYF. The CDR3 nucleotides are TGTGCCAGCAGACCAGACAGCTACGAGCAGTACTTC.

The CDR3 sequence is CASSSLMSSYNEQFF. DNA of the CDR3: TGTGCCAGCAGCTCCCTGATGAGCTCCTACAATGAGCAGTTCTTC. This sequence joins TRBV11-2 and TRBJ2-1; D is uncertain. The V gene lost 4 bases and the J gene lost 0 bases, with 10 bases spanning the gap. The germline V gene encodes CDR1 SGHAT and CDR2 FQNNGV. The length of the CDR3 is 15 residues.

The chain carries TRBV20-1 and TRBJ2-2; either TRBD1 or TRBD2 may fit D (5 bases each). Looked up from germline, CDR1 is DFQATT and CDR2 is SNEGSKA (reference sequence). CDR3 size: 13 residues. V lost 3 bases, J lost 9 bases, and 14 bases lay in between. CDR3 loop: CSASYGAGRELFF. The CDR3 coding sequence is TGCAGTGCTAGTTACGGGGCAGGCCGGGAGCTGTTTTTT.

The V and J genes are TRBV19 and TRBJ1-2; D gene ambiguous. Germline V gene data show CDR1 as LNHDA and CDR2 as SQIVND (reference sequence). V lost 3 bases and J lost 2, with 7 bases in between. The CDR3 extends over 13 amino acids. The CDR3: CASSMGRNYGYTF. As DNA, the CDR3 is TGTGCCAGTAGTATGGGCAGAAACTATGGCTACACCTTC.

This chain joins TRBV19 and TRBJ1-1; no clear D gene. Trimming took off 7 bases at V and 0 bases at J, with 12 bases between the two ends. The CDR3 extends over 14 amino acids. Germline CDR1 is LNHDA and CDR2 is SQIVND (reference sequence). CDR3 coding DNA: TGTGCCAGTACTCATCCGGGGATGAACACTGAAGCTTTCTTT. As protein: CASTHPGMNTEAFF.

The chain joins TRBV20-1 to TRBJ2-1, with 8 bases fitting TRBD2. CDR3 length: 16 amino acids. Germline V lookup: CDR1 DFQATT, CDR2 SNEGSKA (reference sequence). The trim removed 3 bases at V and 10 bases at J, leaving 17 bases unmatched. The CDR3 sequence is CSARGSGGPGGWEQFF. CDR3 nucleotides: TGCAGTGCTAGGGGGAGCGGGGGCCCCGGGGGGTGGGAGCAGTTCTTC.

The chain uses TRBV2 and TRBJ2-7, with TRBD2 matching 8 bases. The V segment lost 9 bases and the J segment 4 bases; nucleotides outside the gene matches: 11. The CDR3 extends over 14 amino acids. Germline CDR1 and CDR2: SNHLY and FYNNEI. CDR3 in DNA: TGTGCCAGTTCCCTCCGGGGGGGCCCGTACGAGCAGTACGTC. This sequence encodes CASSLRGGPYEQYV.